Listed below are T cell receptor beta chains from one sample, sequenced in a study of blood T cell repertoires in COVID-19. Repertoires were generated with immunoSEQ multiplex PCR, while TCRdb's copy carries only in-frame clones and drops some. The sample holds approximately 210,000 clones; 75% to 90% are singletons and the top ten take 4% to 5.5%. Material: peripheral blood. All receptors derive from a middle-aged woman with acute or convalescent COVID-19. The CDR3 runs from the conserved cysteine through the conserved F or W. D genes are given only for firm matches. Clone size is stated in some rows and not others, as once, few, many or a class when expanded.

clone_size: -
v_call: TRBV9
j_call: TRBJ2-1
d_call: -
cdr3_nt: TGTGCCAGCAGCGTCGGGAGACAGGGTAATGAGCAGTTCTTC
cdr3_aa: CASSVGRQGNEQFF

clone_size: -
v_call: TRBV4-1
j_call: TRBJ2-1
d_call: -
cdr3_nt: TGCGCCAGCAGCCAAGTAAGGAGCATTTACAATGAGCAGTTCTTC
cdr3_aa: CASSQVRSIYNEQFF

clone_size: -
v_call: TRBV29-1
j_call: TRBJ1-2
d_call: -
cdr3_nt: TGCAGCGTTGAAGGGACAGCGTCCAACTATGGCTACACCTTC
cdr3_aa: CSVEGTASNYGYTF

clone_size: -
v_call: TRBV6-6
j_call: TRBJ1-1
d_call: TRBD1
cdr3_nt: TGTGCCAGCAGTAGACAGGGAACTGAAGCTTTCTTT
cdr3_aa: CASSRQGTEAFF

clone_size: once
v_call: TRBV4-1
j_call: TRBJ2-1
d_call: -
cdr3_nt: TGCGCCAGCAGCCAAGATAGCAATGAGCAGTTCTTC
cdr3_aa: CASSQDSNEQFF

clone_size: once
v_call: TRBV9
j_call: TRBJ1-3
d_call: TRBD1
cdr3_nt: TGTGCCAGCAGCGCAGGGACAGTTCGAAACACCATATATTTT
cdr3_aa: CASSAGTVRNTIYF

clone_size: -
v_call: TRBV7-2
j_call: TRBJ1-5
d_call: -
cdr3_nt: TGTGCCAGCAGCTTAGCTCAGGGGAATCAGCCCCAGCATTTT
cdr3_aa: CASSLAQGNQPQHF

clone_size: -
v_call: TRBV6-5
j_call: TRBJ1-2
d_call: TRBD1
cdr3_nt: TGTGCCAGCAGTTTATTACAGGGGATGGAGTATGGCTACACCTTC
cdr3_aa: CASSLLQGMEYGYTF

clone_size: once
v_call: TRBV6-5
j_call: TRBJ2-6
d_call: -
cdr3_nt: TGTGCCAGCAGATCCCAGGGCCCTGGGGCCAACGTCCTGACTTTC
cdr3_aa: CASRSQGPGANVLTF

clone_size: -
v_call: TRBV3-1/TRBV3-2
j_call: TRBJ1-6
d_call: -
cdr3_nt: TGTGCCAGCAGCCAAGACGGGTCGGCCCTCCACTTT
cdr3_aa: CASSQDGSALHF

clone_size: -
v_call: TRBV10-3
j_call: TRBJ1-1
d_call: TRBD1
cdr3_nt: TGTGCCATCAGTGGGGGGACAGGGGGAACTGAAGCTTTCTTT
cdr3_aa: CAISGGTGGTEAFF

clone_size: -
v_call: TRBV6-6
j_call: TRBJ1-1
d_call: TRBD1
cdr3_nt: TGTGCCAGCAGTTACCACAGGGGAGAAAGTGAAGCTTTCTTT
cdr3_aa: CASSYHRGESEAFF